A single sample is the source of the 30 T cell receptor beta chains below, sequenced in a study of blood T cell repertoires in COVID-19. Assay: immunoSEQ multiplex PCR; the TCRdb copy retains only in-frame clones and omits some. The table has about 330,000 clones, 87% seen once. The sample taken for sequencing was PBMCs or T cells enriched from blood (not recorded which). These receptors came from a woman in her 30s who had recovered from COVID-19.

This clone was counted between two and nine times. V gene TRBV6-5 combines with J gene TRBJ1-2; D is unclear. The germline V gene has CDR1 MNHEY and CDR2 SVGAGI. There are 15 residues in the CDR3. Deletions cut 11 bases from V and 0 bases from J, with 19 bases between. The CDR3 reads CAAAGERASNYGYTF. The CDR3 DNA is TGTGCCGCCGCTGGAGAGAGGGCATCTAACTATGGCTACACCTTC.

The chain joins TRBV19 to TRBJ2-5, with a weak D call TRBD2 (5 bases). Germline V gene lookup returns CDR1 LNHDA and CDR2 SQIVND (reference sequence). V lost 5 bases, J lost 5 bases, and 15 bases lay in between. The CDR3 loop spans 14 amino acids. For the CDR3, the DNA is TGTGCCAGTAGTGTCCTTGACAAGCGGGAGACCCAGTACTTC. It encodes CASSVLDKRETQYF.

About this clone itself: Other DNA sequences of this sample code for an identical CDR3. V is TRBV7-2 and J is TRBJ2-3; 8 nucleotides align to TRBD2. The CDR3 covers 15 residues. V lost 1 base, J lost 4 bases, and 4 bases stayed unmatched. Per germline, CDR1 SGHTA and CDR2 FQGNSA. The CDR3 protein is CASSLVGGAPDTQYF. The CDR3 coding sequence is TGTGCCAGCAGCTTAGTCGGGGGGGCCCCAGATACGCAGTATTTT. The complete variable domain, with remaining parts taken from reference TRBV7-2 and TRBJ2-3, reads GAGVSQSPSNKVTEKGKDVELRCDPISGHTALYWYRQSLGQGLEFLIYFQGNSAPDKSGLPSDRFSAERTGGSVSTLTIQRTQQEDSAVYLCASSLVGGAPDTQYFGPGTRLTVL.

This chain joins TRBV5-4 and TRBJ2-1, with 10 bases that match TRBD2. The trim removed 1 base at V and 6 bases at J, leaving 4 bases unmatched. Looked up from germline, CDR1 is SGHNT and CDR2 is YYREEE (reference sequence). The CDR3 is 15 amino acids. This CDR3 reads CASSLMSGGGNEQFF. In DNA, the CDR3 is TGTGCCAGCAGCTTGATGAGCGGGGGGGGCAATGAGCAGTTCTTC.

The chain recombines TRBV19 with TRBJ2-1, with a weak D call TRBD1 (5 bases). CDR1 is LNHDA and CDR2 is SQIVND in the germline V gene (reference sequence). Trimming removed 2 bases from V and 12 bases from J, with 14 bases in between. The CDR3 is 13 residues long. The CDR3 DNA follows: TGTGCCAGTAGTATATCTCCATGGCAGGGGCAGTTCTTC. This gives the protein CASSISPWQGQFF.

The chain carries TRBV3-1 (or the pseudogene TRBV3-2) and TRBJ2-5; 8 nucleotides align to TRBD1. The germline CDR1 and CDR2 sequences are LGHDT and YNNKEL (reference sequence). V dropped 4 bases and J dropped 5; count of bases not matched to a gene: 12. CDR3 size: 16 residues. CDR3 DNA: TGTGCCAGCAGCCCTCTCCAGGGGGCAGTTAGGGAGACCCAGTACTTC. It specifies CASSPLQGAVRETQYF.

The V and J genes are TRBV4-1 and TRBJ1-1; D not resolved. The V and J ends lost 4 bases and 5 bases respectively, with 11 bases between them. There are 13 residues in the CDR3. CDR1 is MGHRA and CDR2 is YSYEKL in the germline V gene. DNA of the CDR3: TGCGCCAGCAGCCTCCCGGGCGGGACTGAAGCTTTCTTT. Its translation: CASSLPGGTEAFF.

The V gene is TRBV6-6, the J gene TRBJ1-5; TRBD1 matches at 8 bases. J gave up 7 bases and V 6 bases, and 17 bases lay outside the gene matches. Germline V gene lookup returns CDR1 MNHNY and CDR2 SVGAGI (reference sequence). There are 17 residues in the CDR3. The CDR3 region has the DNA TGTGCCAGCAGACGATCATACAGGGGGGGCCCGTGGCAGCCCCAGCATTTT. Protein sequence: CASRRSYRGGPWQPQHF.

V gene TRBV7-9 combines with J gene TRBJ1-1; a possible D gene is TRBD1 (6 bases). The V end was cut by 1 base, the J end by 3 bases, with 18 bases between. CDR1 is SEHNR and CDR2 is FQNEAQ in the germline V gene (reference sequence). The CDR3 covers 17 residues. DNA for the CDR3: TGTGCCAGCAGCTTAGTCACCTCCTCCGACAGGCACACTGAAGCTTTCTTT. It yields the protein CASSLVTSSDRHTEAFF.

The chain joins TRBV5-5 to TRBJ2-3, with 8 bases identical to TRBD2. This CDR3 region has 17 residues. Germline CDR1 SGHKS, CDR2 YYEKEE (reference sequence). V lost 4 bases, J lost 0 bases, and 10 bases stayed unmatched. The CDR3: CASSKTPGLGSTDTQYF. For the CDR3, the DNA is TGTGCCAGCAGCAAGACTCCGGGACTAGGTAGCACAGATACGCAGTATTTT.

V usage is TRBV7-6 and J usage is TRBJ2-7; TRBD1 agrees at 7 bases. Germline CDR1 reads SGHVS; CDR2 reads FNYEAQ. The V gene end was trimmed by 5 bases and the J gene end by 6 bases; junction bases not matched to a gene: 13. The CDR3 loop spans 15 amino acids. The CDR3 coding sequence is TGTGCCAGCAGCCCACCTGTGACAGGGCCAGGCGAGCAGTACTTC. Translated: CASSPPVTGPGEQYF.

This clone was found once. CDR3 sequence (DNA): TGTGCCAGCAGAAGCCTAGCGGGGGGACTCAATGAGCAGTTCTTC. The encoded protein is CASRSLAGGLNEQFF. The J gene is TRBJ2-1, the V gene TRBV2; 11 bases align to TRBD2. Trimming removed 6 bases from V and 6 bases from J; junction bases left unmatched: 7. CDR1 is SNHLY and CDR2 is FYNNEI in the germline V gene. The CDR3 has 15 amino acids.

The CDR3 here is CASSTDPGQAYSPLHF. The CDR3 DNA sequence: TGCGCCAGCAGCACGGACCCGGGACAGGCGTATTCACCCCTCCACTTT. The chain links TRBV5-1 to TRBJ1-6; 8 nucleotides align to TRBD1. CDR1 and CDR2 (germline): SGHRS, YFSETQ. This CDR3 contains 16 residues. J was trimmed by 8 bases and V by 4 bases; bases with no gene match: 11.

This clone was counted ten times or more. The chain uses TRBV4-3 and TRBJ1-4; TRBD1 matches at 8 bases. The junction had 5 bases not matched to a gene; V was cut back by 1 base and J by 4 bases. The CDR3 length is 16 residues. From germline, CDR1 is LGHNA and CDR2 YSLEER. The CDR3 sequence: CASSQALGTGNEKLFF. The CDR3, as DNA: TGCGCCAGCAGCCAAGCCCTCGGGACAGGTAATGAAAAACTGTTTTTT.

The genes are TRBV5-4 and TRBJ1-2; D not certain. The germline gives CDR1 SGHNT, CDR2 YYREEE (reference sequence). V dropped 4 bases and J dropped 0 bases, with 7 bases sitting between them. CDR3 length: 13 amino acids. CDR3 sequence: CASSLGANYGYTF. As DNA, the CDR3 is TGTGCCAGCAGCCTTGGAGCTAACTATGGCTACACCTTC.

This chain joins TRBV2 and TRBJ1-1; 9 bases map to TRBD1. V shed 7 bases and J 6 bases; nucleotides not matched to a gene: 9. Germline V gene sequence: CDR1 SNHLY, CDR2 FYNNEI. There are 14 residues in the CDR3. The CDR3 DNA follows: TGTGCCAGCACCCGAACCGGGACAGGGTCTGAAGCTTTCTTT. This codes for CASTRTGTGSEAFF. Filled out from reference TRBV2 and TRBJ1-1, the complete variable domain reads EPEVTQTPSHQVTQMGQEVILRCVPISNHLYFYWYRQILGQKVEFLVSFYNNEISEKSEIFDDQFSVERPDGSNFTLKIRSTKLEDSAMYFCASTRTGTGSEAFFGQGTRLTVV.

The chain is built from TRBV6-2 or TRBV6-3 and TRBJ2-5; 16 positions agree with TRBD2. V was clipped by 6 bases and J by 0 bases; unmatched bases: 4. The CDR3 consists of 17 residues. CDR1 and CDR2 (germline): MNHEY, SVGEGT. The CDR3: CASSQGLAGGDQETQYF. In DNA, the CDR3 is TGTGCCAGCAGCCAGGGACTAGCGGGGGGGGACCAAGAGACCCAGTACTTC.

The chain employs TRBV7-9 and TRBJ2-7, with D unclear. Trimming cost V 4 bases and J 6 bases, with 10 bases left between them. The CDR3 covers 12 residues. The germline V gene has CDR1 SEHNR and CDR2 FQNEAQ (reference sequence). The CDR3 bases are TGTGCCAGCAGCTCAGCCGGGTCCGAGCAGTACTTC. Encoded protein: CASSSAGSEQYF. Complete variable domain (other parts from reference TRBV7-9 and TRBJ2-7): DTGVSQNPRHKITKRGQNVTFRCDPISEHNRLYWYRQTLGQGPEFLTYFQNEAQLEKSRLLSDRFSAERPKGSFSTLEIQRTEQGDSAMYLCASSSAGSEQYFGPGTRLTVT.

Concerning this clone: This may stem from a read error, because a much larger clone lies one nucleotide away. This sequence joins TRBV5-8 and TRBJ1-1; D gene uncertain. Germline V gives CDR1 SGHTS, CDR2 YDEGEE. Trimming cost V 1 base and J 1 base, with 5 bases left between them. The CDR3 loop spans 13 amino acids. The CDR3 protein is CASSLRRNTEAFF. DNA of the CDR3: TGTGCCAGCAGCTTGCGGAGGAACACTGAAGCTTTCTTT. Variable domain in full (rest from reference TRBV5-8 and TRBJ1-1): EAGVTQSPTHLIKTRGQQATLRCSPISGHTSVYWYQQALGLGLQFLLWYDEGEERNRGNFPPRFSGRQFPNYSSELNVNALELEDSALYLCASSLRRNTEAFFGQGTRLTVV.

The chain uses TRBV2 and TRBJ1-5; 10 positions agree with TRBD1. Germline V CDR1 and CDR2: SNHLY, FYNNEI. This CDR3 has 14 residues. The V segment lost 6 bases and the J segment 4 bases; nucleotides outside the gene matches: 3. This chain's CDR3 is CASRGTGVNQPQHF. The CDR3 DNA reads as TGTGCCAGCAGGGGGACAGGGGTAAATCAGCCCCAGCATTTT.

The chain couples TRBV7-2 to TRBJ1-2; D is unclear. This CDR3 contains 13 residues. V lost 2 bases, J lost 3 bases, and 7 bases lay in between. Germline CDR1 and CDR2: SGHTA and FQGNSA. The CDR3 spells CASSLRDDYGYTF. The CDR3 nucleotides are TGTGCCAGCAGCTTACGGGATGACTATGGCTACACCTTC. Combining the CDR3 with reference TRBV7-2 and TRBJ1-2 gives the whole variable domain GAGVSQSPSNKVTEKGKDVELRCDPISGHTALYWYRQSLGQGLEFLIYFQGNSAPDKSGLPSDRFSAERTGGSVSTLTIQRTQQEDSAVYLCASSLRDDYGYTFGSGTRLTVV.

This chain joins TRBV2 and TRBJ2-5, with 11 bases aligning to TRBD2. Germline V CDR1 and CDR2: SNHLY, FYNNEI. The CDR3 runs to 16 residues. J was trimmed by 5 bases and V by 2 bases; bases with no gene match: 7. In DNA, the CDR3 is TGTGCCAGCAGTGAAATTGGGACTAGCGGCACGGAGACCCAGTACTTC. This codes for CASSEIGTSGTETQYF.

The chain carries TRBV6-2 or TRBV6-3 and TRBJ1-1; D is unclear. Per germline, CDR1 MNHEY and CDR2 SVGEGT. This CDR3 is built from 15 residues. V was pared by 0 bases and J by 0 bases, with 8 bases between. CDR3 sequence (DNA): TGTGCCAGCAGTTACTCGGTCAGGATGAACACTGAAGCTTTCTTT. This gives the protein CASSYSVRMNTEAFF.

This chain joins TRBV30 and TRBJ2-3; 10 nucleotides line up with TRBD2. Germline trimming cut 2 bases from V and 6 bases from J; bases unmatched to any gene: 2. Germline values: CDR1 GTSNPN, CDR2 SVGIG (reference sequence). The CDR3 loop spans 13 amino acids. Written as DNA, the CDR3 is TGTGCCTGGAGTCAGCGGGGGGGGGATACGCAGTATTTT. This encodes CAWSQRGGDTQYF.

The V gene is TRBV7-8, the J gene TRBJ1-6; 10 bases are shared with TRBD1. CDR3 length: 16 residues. J lost 8 bases, V lost 5 bases, and 9 bases had no gene match. In germline, CDR1 is SGHVS, CDR2 FQNEAQ. CDR3 sequence (DNA): TGTGCCAGCAGCCCCGGGACAGGGGCGAAAGATTCACCCCTCCACTTT. The encoded protein is CASSPGTGAKDSPLHF. The full variable domain, rest sourced from reference TRBV7-8 and TRBJ1-6, is GAGVSQSPRYKVAKRGQDVALRCDPISGHVSLFWYQQALGQGPEFLTYFQNEAQLDKSGLPSDRFFAERPEGSVSTLKIQRTQQEDSAVYLCASSPGTGAKDSPLHFGNGTRLTVT.

This chain connects TRBV27 to TRBJ1-1; 9 bases are shared with TRBD1. CDR1 and CDR2 from the germline V gene are MNHEY and SMNVEV (reference sequence). V shed 4 bases and J 1 base; nucleotides not matched to a gene: 7. The CDR3 runs 16 residues. The CDR3 loop reads CASSSGTGLPNTEAFF. CDR3 DNA: TGTGCCAGCAGTTCGGGGACAGGGCTACCGAACACTGAAGCTTTCTTT.

J is TRBJ2-2 and V is TRBV27; maybe TRBD1 (5 bases). The CDR3 covers 12 residues. CDR1 and CDR2 from the germline V gene are MNHEY and SMNVEV (reference sequence). V lost 5 bases, J lost 5 bases, and 6 bases lay in between. The CDR3 DNA is TGTGCCAGCAGTCAGGGAACCGGGGAGCTGTTTTTT. Translation: CASSQGTGELFF.

To note about this clone: One end of the junction is discordant with germline, which a read error may explain. The genes are TRBV11-2 and TRBJ2-1; D is ambiguous. There are 11 residues in the CDR3. Germline-derived CDR1 and CDR2 are SGHAT and FQNNGV. The CDR3 reads CASSTYSEQFF. CDR3 bases: TGTGCCAGCAGCACCTACAGTGAGCAGTTCTTC.

The chain employs TRBV28 and TRBJ2-3; 13 nucleotides align to TRBD2. The trim removed 7 bases at V and 4 bases at J, leaving 11 bases unmatched. The CDR3 is made up of 17 amino acids. Looked up from germline, CDR1 is MDHEN and CDR2 is SYDVKM. CDR3 sequence reads: CASKPFTSGGAADTQYF. Written as DNA, the CDR3 is TGTGCCAGCAAACCCTTTACTAGCGGGGGGGCCGCAGATACGCAGTATTTT.

The chain employs TRBV2 and TRBJ2-1; possibly TRBD2 for D (5 bases). The CDR3 totals 16 residues. With 6 bases removed from V and 0 bases from J, the gap between germline ends came to 15 bases. CDR1 is SNHLY and CDR2 is FYNNEI in the germline V gene. The CDR3 DNA is TGTGCCAGCAGAGGCGGACTGACGAGCTCCTACAATGAGCAGTTCTTC. Encoded protein: CASRGGLTSSYNEQFF.